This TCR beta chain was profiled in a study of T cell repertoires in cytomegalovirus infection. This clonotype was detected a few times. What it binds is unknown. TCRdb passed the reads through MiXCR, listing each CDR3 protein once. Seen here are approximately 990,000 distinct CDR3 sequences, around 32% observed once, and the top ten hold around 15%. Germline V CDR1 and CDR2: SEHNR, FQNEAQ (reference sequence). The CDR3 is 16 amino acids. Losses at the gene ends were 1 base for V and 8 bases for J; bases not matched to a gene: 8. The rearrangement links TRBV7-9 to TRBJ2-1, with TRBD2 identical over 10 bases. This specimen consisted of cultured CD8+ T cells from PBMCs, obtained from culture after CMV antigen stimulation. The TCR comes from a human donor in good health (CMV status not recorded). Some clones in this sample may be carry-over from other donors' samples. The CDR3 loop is CASSLGTSGTWHEQFF. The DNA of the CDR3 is TGTGCCAGCAGCTTAGGAACTAGCGGGACCTGGCATGAGCAGTTCTTC.